The rows below give T cell receptor beta chains drawn from one sample of a study of cytomegalovirus exposure and HLA in healthy donors. The protocol was immunoSEQ multiplex PCR, while the TCRdb copy is restricted to in-frame clones and leaves out a portion. In the table there are around 190,000 clones, about 88% of which are singletons. Specimen: PBMCs. The receptors come from a woman aged 25 to 45 in good health and CMV-seronegative. Each CDR3 is given without its conserved first and last residue.

TRBV6-6 | ASSYSDSGPNEQF
TRBV28 | ASWDRYHEQY
TRBV7-9 | ASSQGPGLENSDTQY
TRBV5-4 | ASSFMTSGRVNTGELF
TRBV15 | ATSRGNRQTQY
TRBV7-3 | ASSRSEFPEAF
TRBV25-1 | ASSEVTGQGSEAF
TRBV11-2 | ASSLGPQYEQF
TRBV9 | ASSAFNYGYT
TRBV10-3 | AISAGGDKKGYT
TRBV30 | AWEGQIKSYNEQF
TRBV9 | ASSVGEILNEQY
TRBV11-3 | ASSLPETDPMNTEAF
TRBV7-2 | ASSEDRGGANYGYT
TRBV11-2 | ASSPGTAEQY
TRBV7-9 | ASSTRLAGGRTPGETQY
TRBV19 | ASSILYRPWTGIYEQY
TRBV7-8 | ASSPRTGDNSPLH
TRBV7-2 | ASSWGLVKY
TRBV7-9 | ASSRDRGKDRSPLH
TRBV2 | ASSVVLAVGELF
TRBV5-1 | ASSSFTSGRDEQY
TRBV5-1 | ASSGTSSSYNEQF
TRBV7-9 | ASSLRGSSYNEQF
TRBV7-3 | ASSLRSGASGRRDEQF
TRBV2 | ASSEVRGAMVDEAF